This is a list of T cell receptor beta chains from one sample in a study of T cell repertoires in ileal Crohn's disease. Method: immunoSEQ multiplex PCR; TCRdb's copy keeps in-frame clones and lacks some. The sample has about 31,000 clones, 81% seen once. Input material: ileal tissue. Source of these receptors: an adult with Crohn's disease. Each CDR3 is given with its conserved first and last residue. The D gene is left open where the match is weak. Size values are once, few and many counts, or a class for expanded clones, and some rows have none.

J | size | V | D | DNA | CDR3
TRBJ2-3 | once | TRBV11-3 | NA | TGTGCCAGCAGTTTAACGGGGTGGGGCACAGATACGCAGTATTTT | CASSLTGWGTDTQYF
TRBJ1-6 | NA | TRBV11-2 | NA | TGTGCCAGCAGCTCCCTACCTATGCATAATTCACCCCTCCACTTT | CASSSLPMHNSPLHF
TRBJ1-1 | NA | TRBV19 | TRBD1 | TGTGCCAGTAGGAGGGGGCGCTTCACTGAAGCTTTCTTT | CASRRGRFTEAFF
TRBJ2-5 | NA | TRBV2 | NA | TGTGCCAGCAGTGTCTTCGGGATAGGAGAGACCCAGTACTTC | CASSVFGIGETQYF
TRBJ1-2 | NA | TRBV11-2 | TRBD1 | TGTGCCAGCAGCTCCCAGGGGGCCCCTTTTCATGGCTACACCTTC | CASSSQGAPFHGYTF
TRBJ2-7 | few | TRBV6-5 | NA | TGTGCCAGCAGCCTACGACAGGGAGGCTACGAGCAGTACTTC | CASSLRQGGYEQYF
TRBJ2-7 | NA | TRBV2 | NA | TGTGCCAACAGTGTTCGGTTAGAGCAGTACTTC | CANSVRLEQYF
TRBJ1-5 | NA | TRBV5-6 | NA | TGTGCCAGCAGCCGAGGGGGGGATCAGCCCCAGCATTTT | CASSRGGDQPQHF
TRBJ1-1 | NA | TRBV4-1 | NA | TGCGCCAGCAGCCAAGCGGAGTTCACTGAAGCTTTCTTT | CASSQAEFTEAFF
TRBJ1-4 | once | TRBV11-2 | NA | TGTGCCAGCAGCCCCCGAGGTTTCGAAAAACTGTTTTTT | CASSPRGFEKLFF